Here is one T cell receptor (beta chain) with its context. The sample originates from a study of blood T cell repertoires in COVID-19. For the study at large: T cells, B-cell-depleted T cells, or PBMCs supplied cDNA or gDNA.

Germline-derived CDR1 and CDR2 are SGHRS and YFSETQ. The V end was cut by 0 bases, the J end by 1 base, with 8 bases between. This CDR3 has 14 amino acids. The method was immunoSEQ multiplex PCR; TCRdb's version includes in-frame clones alone and lacks a portion of them. The table includes 75,000 to 100,000 clones, about 89% detected once. The sample consisted of peripheral blood. The TCR originated in a human donor with acute or convalescent COVID-19. The donor label of this sample is uncertain. This sequence joins TRBV5-1 and TRBJ2-7; a possible D gene is TRBD1 (5 bases). The CDR3 sequence: CASSLDRRSYEQYF. The CDR3 region has the DNA TGCGCCAGCAGCTTGGACAGGCGGTCCTACGAGCAGTACTTC.